This T cell receptor beta chain emerged from a study of cytomegalovirus exposure and HLA in healthy donors. In the PCR, 60 Vbeta and 13 Jbeta primers were used. Generated by immunoSEQ multiplex PCR, the TCRdb table keeps only in-frame clones and is missing some. The sample carries around 110,000 clones, about 70% recorded once. The sample was PBMCs. This clonotype was obtained from a woman in her thirties in good health and CMV-seronegative.

The CDR3 region has the DNA TGTGCCAGCAGCCTCGGGTCGAGCGGGGGGCCAGATACGCAGTATTTT. This codes for CASSLGSSGGPDTQYF. This chain links TRBV11-2 with TRBJ2-3; 9 bases are shared with TRBD2. CDR3 length: 16 residues. V shed 5 bases, J shed 4 bases, and the junction held 10 bases outside the gene matches. Looked up from germline, CDR1 is SGHAT and CDR2 is FQNNGV.